These 24 T cell receptor beta chains came from one sample sequenced in a study of blood T cell repertoires in COVID-19. Some clones are missing from TCRdb's copy, which holds only in-frame ones; the method was immunoSEQ multiplex PCR. Of about 440,000 clones listed, about 91% are singletons. The sample was peripheral blood. These receptors were collected from a woman aged 50 to 65 with COVID-19, enrolled during active disease.

The chain links TRBV5-1 to TRBJ1-5; D is uncertain. The V gene lost 4 bases and the J gene lost 7 bases, with 15 bases spanning the gap. From germline, CDR1 is SGHRS and CDR2 YFSETQ. The CDR3 sequence is 14 residues long. CDR3 loop: CASSLGPGVQPQHF. The CDR3 bases are TGCGCCAGCAGCCTGGGCCCCGGGGTACAGCCCCAGCATTTT. Full variable domain (rest looked up from reference TRBV5-1 and TRBJ1-5): KAGVTQTPRYLIKTRGQQVTLSCSPISGHRSVSWYQQTPGQGLQFLFEYFSETQRNKGNFPGRFSGRQFSNSRSEMNVSTLELGDSALYLCASSLGPGVQPQHFGDGTRLSIL.

The V and J genes are TRBV3-1 (or the pseudogene TRBV3-2) and TRBJ1-2, with D perhaps TRBD1 (6 bases). Germline CDR1 is LGHDT and CDR2 is YNNKEL (reference sequence). There are 14 residues in the CDR3. Trimming cost V 2 bases and J 8 bases, with 15 bases left between them. This CDR3 reads CASSQPGATRGYTF. CDR3 coding DNA: TGTGCCAGCAGCCAACCAGGGGCCACACGGGGCTACACCTTC.

This clone was picked up a small number of times. CDR3 residues: CASSWGPDEQYF. The CDR3 DNA sequence: TGTGCCAGCAGTTGGGGGCCGGACGAGCAGTACTTC. This chain joins TRBV12-3 or TRBV12-4 and TRBJ2-7; D is perhaps TRBD1 (6 bases). Between the trimmed V and J ends, which lost 4 bases and 5 bases, there was a span of 9 bases. The CDR3 sequence is 12 residues long.

The chain couples TRBV18 to TRBJ1-2; D is uncertain. The germline V and J ends were trimmed by 0 bases and 1 base, with 6 bases remaining between them. CDR3 size: 14 residues. Germline V gives CDR1 KGHSH, CDR2 LQKENI. The CDR3 DNA follows: TGTGCCAGCTCACCACCGGAGGATAACTATGGCTACACCTTC. Translation: CASSPPEDNYGYTF.

This clone was recorded a few times. This chain joins TRBV5-6 and TRBJ1-2; D not resolved. The CDR3 totals 12 residues. Germline V gene data show CDR1 as SGHDT and CDR2 as YYEEEE. Trimming removed 3 bases at V and 3 bases at J, with 6 bases between. The CDR3 region has the DNA TGTGCCAGCAGCTCTTTCGACTATGGCTACACCTTC. It is translated as CASSSFDYGYTF.

The rearrangement uses TRBV6-5 and TRBJ1-3, with a tentative D call TRBD1 (5 bases). Germline values: CDR1 MNHEY, CDR2 SVGAGI. The V and J ends lost 6 bases and 3 bases respectively, with 9 bases between them. CDR3 length: 13 residues. The DNA for the CDR3 is TGTGCCAGCAGAAGGGGTGTTGGAAACACCATATATTTT. It translates to CASRRGVGNTIYF.

The J gene is TRBJ2-1, the V gene TRBV24-1; 10 nucleotides match TRBD1. The CDR3 covers 16 residues. Trimming removed 2 bases from V and 8 bases from J; junction bases left unmatched: 8. Per germline, CDR1 KGHDR and CDR2 SFDVKD. The CDR3 bases are TGTGCCACCAGTGATTCCCCCGGGACAGGGGTGGATGAGCAGTTCTTC. Protein product: CATSDSPGTGVDEQFF.

This clone was detected only a few times. V gene TRBV14 combines with J gene TRBJ1-5; 8 positions match TRBD1. Germline values: CDR1 SGHDN, CDR2 FVKESK. Losses at the gene ends were 3 bases for V and 7 bases for J; bases not matched to a gene: 8. This CDR3 is 15 amino acids long. This chain's CDR3 is CASSHRGPRGQPQHF. CDR3 sequence (DNA): TGTGCCAGCAGCCACAGGGGGCCGCGTGGACAGCCCCAGCATTTT.

The chain combines TRBV19 with TRBJ1-1, with D possibly matching TRBD1 (5 bases). CDR3 length: 16 residues. V lost 0 bases, J lost 1 base, and 12 bases lay in between. Germline CDR1 is LNHDA and CDR2 is SQIVND (reference sequence). The CDR3 region has the DNA TGTGCCAGTAGTATAGACTTCGGACAAACGAACACTGAAGCTTTCTTT. Protein sequence: CASSIDFGQTNTEAFF.

The chain employs TRBV10-3 and TRBJ2-1; 7 nucleotides line up with TRBD2. Trimming cost V 0 bases and J 4 bases; bases outside gene matches: 3. The CDR3 sequence is 15 residues long. Germline loops: CDR1 ENHRY, CDR2 SYGVKD. The CDR3 is CAISESGEGYNEQFF. The CDR3 nucleotides are TGTGCCATCAGTGAGTCGGGGGAGGGATACAATGAGCAGTTCTTC.

V and J are TRBV3-1 (or the pseudogene TRBV3-2) and TRBJ1-2; 12 positions match TRBD1. V dropped 4 bases and J dropped 6; count of bases not matched to a gene: 9. Germline values: CDR1 LGHDT, CDR2 YNNKEL (reference sequence). The CDR3 runs to 16 residues. The CDR3 bases are TGTGCCAGCAGCCTCCAAACGGGACAGGGGGCAAATGGCTACACCTTC. Residues: CASSLQTGQGANGYTF.

In this sample, this clone turned up a few times. This chain joins TRBV24-1 and TRBJ1-5, with unresolved D. Trimming took 3 bases from V and 3 from J, leaving 8 bases between them. CDR1 is KGHDR and CDR2 is SFDVKD in the germline V gene. This CDR3 comprises 14 residues. The CDR3 region is CATSDRVSNQPQHF. CDR3 nucleotides: TGTGCCACCAGTGATAGAGTGTCCAATCAGCCCCAGCATTTT.

The chain employs TRBV19 and TRBJ1-1, with 10 bases matching TRBD1. V shed 7 bases and J 3 bases; nucleotides not matched to a gene: 14. The CDR3 consists of 17 residues. Germline-derived CDR1 and CDR2 are LNHDA and SQIVND (reference sequence). The CDR3 protein is CASTFRQGANGYTEAFF. In DNA form, the CDR3 reads TGTGCCAGTACTTTTAGACAGGGGGCAAATGGGTACACTGAAGCTTTCTTT.

The chain uses TRBV29-1 and TRBJ2-2; 11 bases line up with TRBD2. This CDR3 is 17 amino acids long. Germline values: CDR1 SQVTM, CDR2 ANQGSEA. V trimming: 4 bases; J trimming: 0 bases; junction bases outside the gene matches: 7. CDR3 protein: CSVVIAGGPANTGELFF. In DNA, the CDR3 is TGCAGCGTTGTTATAGCGGGGGGGCCCGCGAACACCGGGGAGCTGTTTTTT.

The chain links TRBV27 to TRBJ2-1, with 7 nucleotides matching TRBD2. This CDR3 is 15 amino acids long. Unmatched junction bases numbered 15, after V lost 7 bases and J lost 9 bases. The germline gives CDR1 MNHEY, CDR2 SMNVEV (reference sequence). The CDR3 nucleotides are TGTGCCAGCACCCCGGGGAGGGCCCCATCCCTTGAGCAGTTCTTC. It yields the protein CASTPGRAPSLEQFF.

DNA of the CDR3: TGTGCCAGCAGCCTAAGACAGAGCTCCTACGAGCAGTACTTC. It yields the protein CASSLRQSSYEQYF. V usage is TRBV5-4 and J usage is TRBJ2-7; the D gene is possibly TRBD1 (5 bases). This CDR3 has 14 residues. Per the germline V gene, CDR1 is SGHNT and CDR2 is YYREEE (reference sequence). The V and J ends lost 4 bases and 0 bases respectively, with 11 bases between them.

V usage is TRBV5-1 and J usage is TRBJ2-1; TRBD2 might be the D (7 bases). The germline V gene has CDR1 SGHRS and CDR2 YFSETQ. The CDR3 is 16 residues long. The V end was cut by 1 base, the J end by 7 bases, with 18 bases between. The CDR3 nucleotides read TGCGCCAGCAGCTTGAGGGTTGTACAGGGAGGGAATGAGCAGTTCTTC. Translating gives CASSLRVVQGGNEQFF.

The chain employs TRBV15 and TRBJ1-5; 7 nucleotides align to TRBD1. The CDR3 is 13 residues long. The germline gives CDR1 LNHNV, CDR2 YYDKDF (reference sequence). V shed 8 bases, J shed 6 bases, and the junction held 7 bases outside the gene matches. Written as DNA, the CDR3 is TGTGCCACCTCGACAGGGAAGGGTCAGCCCCAGCATTTT. It specifies CATSTGKGQPQHF.

The gene calls are TRBV18 and TRBJ2-4; D not certain. Germline V gene data show CDR1 as KGHSH and CDR2 as LQKENI. This CDR3 has 15 residues. V was cut by 3 bases and J by 0 bases, with 9 bases left in between. The CDR3 region is CASSPPELAKNIQYF. CDR3 DNA sequence: TGTGCCAGCTCACCTCCGGAGTTAGCCAAAAACATTCAGTACTTC.

V gene TRBV7-6 combines with J gene TRBJ1-5, with TRBD1 as a possible D gene (5 bases). The germline gives CDR1 SGHVS, CDR2 FNYEAQ. Between the trimmed V and J ends, which lost 2 bases and 6 bases, there was a span of 11 bases. This CDR3 region has 14 residues. CDR3 sequence (DNA): TGTGCCAGCAGCTTATATGGGGGAGGTCAGCCCCAGCATTTT. It is translated as CASSLYGGGQPQHF.

The rearrangement links TRBV18 to TRBJ1-3; the match to TRBD1 covers 7 bases. The germline V gene encodes CDR1 KGHSH and CDR2 LQKENI. The CDR3 has 16 amino acids. V trimming: 0 bases; J trimming: 0 bases; junction bases outside the gene matches: 2. CDR3: CASSPPGTASGNTIYF. For the CDR3, the DNA is TGTGCCAGCTCACCACCTGGGACAGCCTCTGGAAACACCATATATTTT.

The genes are TRBV18 and TRBJ1-3; D call uncertain. The germline CDR1 and CDR2 sequences are KGHSH and LQKENI. Trimming removed 2 bases from V and 0 bases from J, with 8 bases in between. CDR3 length equals 15 residues. This CDR3 reads CASSPAGSSGNTIYF. The DNA for the CDR3 is TGTGCCAGCTCACCAGCAGGATCCTCTGGAAACACCATATATTTT. Filled out from reference TRBV18 and TRBJ1-3, the complete variable domain reads NAGVMQNPRHLVRRRGQEARLRCSPMKGHSHVYWYRQLPEEGLKFMVYLQKENIIDESGMPKERFSAEFPKEGPSILRIQQVVRGDSAAYFCASSPAGSSGNTIYFGEGSWLTVV.

The CDR3: CASSLGREAFF. The CDR3 DNA reads TGTGCCAGCAGTTTGGGCAGGGAAGCTTTCTTT. The J gene is TRBJ1-1, the V gene TRBV27; D gene ambiguous. V lost 3 bases, J lost 8 bases, and 7 bases lay in between. Germline CDR1 and CDR2: MNHEY and SMNVEV (reference sequence). There are 11 residues in the CDR3.

V is TRBV6-5 and J is TRBJ1-3; the D gene is possibly TRBD1 (5 bases). The V end was cut by 8 bases, the J end by 0 bases, with 8 bases between. The CDR3 is made up of 13 amino acids. Germline V gene lookup returns CDR1 MNHEY and CDR2 SVGAGI. The CDR3 sequence is CASGAHSGNTIYF. CDR3 nucleotides: TGTGCCAGCGGGGCCCACTCTGGAAACACCATATATTTT.